This T cell receptor (beta chain) came from a study of vaccination and CD4 T cells after COVID-19. Across the whole study: Among convalescent patients, three were sampled at day 14 and at days 161 to 241 post-vaccination.

TCRdb re-called the PCR reads through MiXCR, storing one row per CDR3 protein. The data show approximately 40,000 distinct CDR3 sequences, 35% to 45% seen once. This clonotype has more than one count but fewer than ten. Germline CDR1 is ENHRY and CDR2 is SYGVKD. Trimming removed 5 bases at V and 5 bases at J, with 10 bases between. The CDR3 length is 13 residues. Time point specified: late sampling 161 to 241 days after vaccination in a few convalescent patients. The sequencing here drew on CD4+ T cells from blood, taken about 7 months after SARS-CoV-2 vaccination. The chain is built from TRBV10-3 and TRBJ1-5, with D unresolved. The sequence was obtained from a human donor who had recovered from COVID-19. CDR3 bases: TGTGCCATCAGTACAGATATTTATCAGCCCCAGCATTTT. It codes for CAISTDIYQPQHF.